This is a list of T cell receptor beta chains from one sample in a study of PD-L1 blockade in urothelial cancer. Produced via immunoSEQ multiplex PCR; TCRdb's table is partial and in-frame only. The profile covers about 84,000 clones, with 90% appearing a single time and 8% to 9.5% taken by the ten largest. The material sequenced was PBMCs, taken around atezolizumab (anti-PD-L1) treatment. The receptor source for this set is a man in his 60s with urothelial cancer. The conserved cysteine and the conserved F or W are not part of the CDR3 here. Expanded clones get a size class; other rows say once, few or many, or leave the size out.

ASSVSRDRWTENTEAF	TRBV9	TRBJ1-1	NA
ASSFRGGQPQH	TRBV27	TRBJ1-5	NA
ASSWGQGRQETQY	TRBV14	TRBJ2-5	NA
ASSFGGGSSPLH	TRBV5-1	TRBJ1-6	NA
ASSRVVGVDTEAF	TRBV7-2	TRBJ1-1	NA
ASSEAGSNTQY	TRBV6-5	TRBJ2-3	NA
ASSWGLAGGSSTDTQY	TRBV5-1	TRBJ2-3	NA
ASSDLAGGETQY	TRBV9	TRBJ2-5	NA
AISESPGQLGGPFYGYT	TRBV10-3	TRBJ1-2	once
ASTRIGQGGEKLF	TRBV2	TRBJ1-4	NA
ASSYIGQGTDTQY	TRBV6-5	TRBJ2-3	NA
ASSFIGAYEQY	TRBV7-2	TRBJ2-7	NA
ASSEQGSGEQY	TRBV6-1	TRBJ2-7	once
ASSLQVWGGEQY	TRBV13	TRBJ2-7	NA
ASSRDRGNYEQY	TRBV6-6	TRBJ2-7	NA
ASSFTSAITDTQY	TRBV7-9	TRBJ2-3	NA
ASSPRLAGSTYNEQF	TRBV7-2	TRBJ2-1	once
ASSLDLAGGLEEQY	TRBV5-1	TRBJ2-7	NA
ASSLEGAHTEAF	TRBV5-1	TRBJ1-1	once
ASSRGQITNEKLF	TRBV18	TRBJ1-4	NA
ASSQEGGAREKLF	TRBV4-1	TRBJ1-4	NA
ASSTDGRREDTQY	TRBV5-1	TRBJ2-3	NA
ASSLGATGGQETQY	TRBV5-8	TRBJ2-5	NA